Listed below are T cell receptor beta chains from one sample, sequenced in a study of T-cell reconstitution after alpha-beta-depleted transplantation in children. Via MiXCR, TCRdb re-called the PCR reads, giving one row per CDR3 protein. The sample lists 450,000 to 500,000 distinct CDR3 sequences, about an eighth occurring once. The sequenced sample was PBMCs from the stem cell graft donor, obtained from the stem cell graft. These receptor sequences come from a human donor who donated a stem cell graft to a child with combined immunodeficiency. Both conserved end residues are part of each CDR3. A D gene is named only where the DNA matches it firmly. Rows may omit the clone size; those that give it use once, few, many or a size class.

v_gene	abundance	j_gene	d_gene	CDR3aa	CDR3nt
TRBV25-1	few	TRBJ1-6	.	CATLRGYNSPLHF	TGTGCCACCCTGAGGGGCTATAATTCACCCCTCCACTTT
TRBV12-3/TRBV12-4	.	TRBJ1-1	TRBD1	CASSLRDRGAFF	TGTGCCAGCAGTTTAAGAGACAGGGGAGCTTTCTTT
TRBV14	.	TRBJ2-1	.	CASSQYDDYNEQFF	TGTGCCAGCAGCCAATACGACGACTACAATGAGCAGTTCTTC
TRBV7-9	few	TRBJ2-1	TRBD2	CASRTATSGNNEQFF	TGTGCCAGCAGGACAGCGACTAGCGGGAACAATGAGCAGTTCTTC
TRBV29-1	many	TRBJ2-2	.	CSVWEGGVRELFF	TGCAGCGTTTGGGAGGGGGGGGTCCGGGAGCTGTTTTTT
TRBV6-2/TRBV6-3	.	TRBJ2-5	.	CASSYSWAGADQETQYF	TGTGCCAGCAGTTACTCATGGGCGGGGGCCGATCAAGAGACCCAGTACTTC
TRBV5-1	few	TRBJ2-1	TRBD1	CASSLVDRGYNEQFF	TGCGCCAGCAGCTTGGTTGACAGGGGCTACAATGAGCAGTTCTTC
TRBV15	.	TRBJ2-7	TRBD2	CATSTLAREQYF	TGTGCCACCAGCACACTAGCGAGAGAGCAGTACTTC
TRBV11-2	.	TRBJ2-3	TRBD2	CASSLDVQTSGTDTQYF	TGTGCCAGCAGCTTAGATGTTCAGACTAGCGGCACAGATACGCAGTATTTT
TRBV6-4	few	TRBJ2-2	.	CASRRSTEPNTGELFF	TGTGCCAGCAGAAGATCGACAGAGCCGAACACCGGGGAGCTGTTTTTT
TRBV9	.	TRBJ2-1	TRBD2	CASSVVASGAAVNEQFF	TGTGCCAGCAGCGTAGTGGCTAGCGGGGCCGCAGTGAATGAGCAGTTCTTC
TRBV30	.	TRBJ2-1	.	CAWSVFPNEQFF	TGTGCCTGGAGTGTATTCCCGAATGAGCAGTTCTTC
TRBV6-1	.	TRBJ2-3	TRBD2	CASTSGLAGGDTQYF	TGTGCCAGCACCTCCGGGCTAGCGGGAGGGGATACGCAGTATTTT
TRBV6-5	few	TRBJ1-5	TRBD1	CASSLDRASNQPQHF	TGTGCCAGCAGCCTCGACAGGGCGAGCAATCAGCCCCAGCATTTT
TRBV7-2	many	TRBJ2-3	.	CASSPPGLGTDTQYF	TGTGCCAGCAGCCCTCCGGGGTTGGGCACAGATACGCAGTATTTT
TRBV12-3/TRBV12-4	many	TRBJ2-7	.	CASSRGPYEQYF	TGTGCCAGCAGTAGGGGACCCTACGAGCAGTACTTC
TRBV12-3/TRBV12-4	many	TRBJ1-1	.	CASSRGGPEAFF	TGTGCCAGCAGTCGAGGGGGGCCTGAAGCTTTCTTT
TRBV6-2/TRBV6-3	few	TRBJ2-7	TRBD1	CASSSPFGTGMREQYF	TGTGCCAGCAGTTCGCCCTTTGGGACAGGGATGAGGGAGCAGTACTTC
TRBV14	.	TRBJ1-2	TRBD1	CASSQEETGVGGYTF	TGTGCCAGCAGCCAAGAGGAAACAGGGGTCGGTGGCTACACCTTC
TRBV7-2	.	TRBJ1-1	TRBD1	CASSSNIGQATEAFF	TGTGCCAGCAGCTCGAACATCGGACAGGCCACTGAAGCTTTCTTT
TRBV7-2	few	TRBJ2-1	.	CASSLDHISYNEQFF	TGTGCCAGCAGCTTAGACCATATCTCCTACAATGAGCAGTTCTTC
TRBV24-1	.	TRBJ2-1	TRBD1	CATSDPGTASYNEQFF	TGTGCCACCAGTGATCCCGGGACAGCGTCCTACAATGAGCAGTTCTTC
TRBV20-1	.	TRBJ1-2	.	CSARDRAAYGYTF	TGCAGTGCTAGAGATCGGGCGGCTTATGGCTACACCTTC
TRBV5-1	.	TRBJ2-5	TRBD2	CASSRIAGEGREETQYF	TGCGCCAGCAGCCGGATAGCGGGAGAGGGTCGAGAAGAGACCCAGTACTTC
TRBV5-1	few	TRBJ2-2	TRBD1	CASSLSLRGQQNTGELFF	TGCGCCAGCAGCTTGTCTCTCAGGGGACAGCAGAACACCGGGGAGCTGTTTTTT
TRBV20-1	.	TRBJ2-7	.	CSARPSTGFSYEQYF	TGCAGTGCTAGACCCTCAACGGGTTTCTCCTACGAGCAGTACTTC
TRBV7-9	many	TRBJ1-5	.	CASSLGNQPQHF	TGTGCCAGCAGCTTAGGGAATCAGCCCCAGCATTTT
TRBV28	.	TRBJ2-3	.	CASSSTTGYGRTVTDTQYF	TGTGCCAGCAGTTCGACGACCGGATACGGTCGGACAGTGACAGATACGCAGTATTTT
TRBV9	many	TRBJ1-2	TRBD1	CASSAENTGGRGYTF	TGTGCCAGCAGCGCCGAAAATACAGGGGGCCGTGGCTACACCTTC
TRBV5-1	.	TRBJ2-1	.	CASSHLAPYNEQFF	TGCGCCAGCAGCCATCTAGCGCCGTACAATGAGCAGTTCTTC
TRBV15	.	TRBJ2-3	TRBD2	CATSREASGVGDTQYF	TGTGCCACCAGCAGAGAAGCGAGCGGGGTAGGAGATACGCAGTATTTT
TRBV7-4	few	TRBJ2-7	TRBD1	CASSQRGRTGLKYEQYF	TGTGCCAGCAGCCAAAGAGGGCGGACAGGGCTGAAATACGAGCAGTACTTC